This TCR beta chain was retrieved from a study of blood T cell repertoires in COVID-19. At the level of the study: Acute and convalescent COVID-19 samples came from the United States, Italy and Spain. PBMCs, B-cell-depleted T cells, or T cells provided the cDNA or gDNA that made up the material.

Seattle researchers signed up patients amid active infection and tracked them longitudinally. Original data processing: Scientists estimated how many nucleated cells there were by amplifying reference gene primers. Libraries were prepared by immunoSEQ multiplex PCR; TCRdb keeps only in-frame clonotypes and omits some of them. V, J and clone size derive from that table, while D and trimming were established from the DNA sequence. The repertoire holds 250,000 to 350,000 clones, with almost 90% as singletons. This CDR3 has 13 residues. CDR1 and CDR2 from the germline V gene are GTSNPN and SVGIG (reference sequence). Trimming left V 4 bases short and J 3 bases short, with 12 bases between.

The gene calls are TRBV30 and TRBJ1-1, with D uncertain. The receptor's source is a woman between 25 and 40 years old with COVID-19, enrolled during active disease. Sequencing was carried out using peripheral blood. CDR3 in amino acids: CAWNPNRDTEAFF. DNA for the CDR3: TGTGCCTGGAATCCGAACCGGGACACTGAAGCTTTCTTT.